These 24 T cell receptor beta chains were all obtained from the same sample, sequenced in a study of control samples from healthy donors and cancer patients. Repertoires were generated with immunoSEQ multiplex PCR, while TCRdb's copy carries only in-frame clones and drops some. This sample has over 90,000 clones; approximately 90% occur once, and the top ten carry over 2%. The sequenced material came from blood. The origin of the receptors is a woman younger than 30 in good health.

The rearrangement joins TRBV5-6 to TRBJ2-3, with 7 bases that match TRBD2. This CDR3 is built from 18 residues. Germline trimming cut 2 bases from V and 2 bases from J; bases unmatched to any gene: 14. Germline-derived CDR1 and CDR2 are SGHDT and YYEEEE. CDR3 sequence (DNA): TGTGCCAGCAGCTTTCCGAATCTCCTAGCGGACTTCACAGATACGCAGTATTTT. It yields the protein CASSFPNLLADFTDTQYF. The entire variable domain, with the rest obtained from reference TRBV5-6 and TRBJ2-3, is as follows: DAGVTQSPTHLIKTRGQQVTLRCSPKSGHDTVSWYQQALGQGPQFIFQYYEEEERQRGNFPDRFSGHQFPNYSSELNVNALLLGDSALYLCASSFPNLLADFTDTQYFGPGTRLTVL.

The chain recombines TRBV19 with TRBJ2-1; 7 positions agree with TRBD1. The V segment lost 5 bases and the J segment 3 bases; nucleotides outside the gene matches: 1. Germline values: CDR1 LNHDA, CDR2 SQIVND (reference sequence). The CDR3 has 13 amino acids. The CDR3 DNA is TGTGCCAGTAGTCGACAGGGCTACAATGAGCAGTTCTTC. Protein sequence: CASSRQGYNEQFF.

The CDR3, as DNA: TGTGCCAGCAGTGAAGCGCAGGGGTTTGCTGAAGCTTTCTTT. Protein sequence: CASSEAQGFAEAFF. V and J are TRBV2 and TRBJ1-1, with D maybe TRBD1 (6 bases). The V end lost 0 bases, the J end lost 6 bases, and 11 bases lay between the germline ends. This CDR3 comprises 14 residues. Germline CDR1 is SNHLY and CDR2 is FYNNEI.

This clone was seen more than once but under ten times. This chain connects TRBV19 to TRBJ1-2; TRBD1 is a possible D gene (5 bases). Germline assignment: CDR1 LNHDA and CDR2 SQIVND (reference sequence). This CDR3 is 15 amino acids long. Trimming left V 5 bases short and J 10 bases short, with 23 bases between. CDR3 loop: CASSFTPGRSKDYTF. CDR3 DNA sequence: TGTGCCAGTAGTTTTACACCGGGACGGTCGAAGGACTACACCTTC. The variable domain in full, with the rest retrieved from reference TRBV19 and TRBJ1-2, is DGGITQSPKYLFRKEGQNVTLSCEQNLNHDAMYWYRQDPGQGLRLIYYSQIVNDFQKGDIAEGYSVSREKKESFPLTVTSAQKNPTAFYLCASSFTPGRSKDYTFGSGTRLTVV.

V usage is TRBV30 and J usage is TRBJ1-2; D not resolved. V gave up 5 bases and J gave up 4 bases, with 5 bases separating them. The CDR3 contains 10 residues. The V gene's germline CDR1 is GTSNPN and CDR2 SVGIG (reference sequence). The CDR3 region is CAWGLYGYTF. CDR3 sequence (DNA): TGTGCCTGGGGCCTCTATGGCTACACCTTC.

This chain connects TRBV6-5 to TRBJ2-1; maybe TRBD1 (5 bases). CDR1 is MNHEY and CDR2 is SVGAGI in the germline V gene. Trimming left V 6 bases short and J 10 bases short, with 19 bases between. The CDR3 has 14 residues. The CDR3 here is CASRPFLTGLEQFF. As DNA, the CDR3 is TGTGCCAGCAGGCCCTTTCTAACAGGTTTGGAGCAGTTCTTC.

The chain couples TRBV5-1 to TRBJ1-6; D ambiguous. V shed 5 bases and J shed 10 bases, with 13 bases lying between them. Germline CDR1 and CDR2: SGHRS and YFSETQ. The CDR3 is 13 amino acids. The CDR3 DNA reads TGCGCCAGCAGACGGGGAGATACCTCACCCCTCCACTTT. Protein product: CASRRGDTSPLHF.

This clone was detected once. Germline and junction disagree at one end, which may indicate a read error. The chain combines TRBV30 with TRBJ1-4; D gene ambiguous. This CDR3 region has 13 residues. The germline V gene has CDR1 GTSNPN and CDR2 SVGIG (reference sequence). CDR3 sequence reads: CAWSALDLPWIYF. CDR3 bases: TGTGCCTGGAGTGCGTTGGATCTCCCTTGGATCTATTTT.

The rearrangement links TRBV12-3 or TRBV12-4 to TRBJ1-5, with no clear D. CDR3 length: 12 amino acids. V was cut by 5 bases and J by 5 bases, with 7 bases left in between. In DNA, the CDR3 is TGTGCCAGCAGTCCCCCCCATCAGCCCCAGCATTTT. Protein product: CASSPPHQPQHF.

V gene TRBV10-2 combines with J gene TRBJ1-5, with 7 bases lining up with TRBD1. Trimming removed 3 bases from V and 3 bases from J; junction bases left unmatched: 5. This CDR3 is built from 15 residues. CDR1 and CDR2 (germline): WSHSY, SAAADI. This chain's CDR3 is CASSEGRGVNQPQHF. CDR3 sequence (DNA): TGCGCCAGCAGTGAAGGCAGGGGGGTCAATCAGCCCCAGCATTTT.

The V call is TRBV6-5, the J call TRBJ2-7; D is possibly TRBD1 (5 bases). V was pared by 2 bases and J by 2 bases, with 13 bases between. CDR1 is MNHEY and CDR2 is SVGAGI in the germline V gene. The CDR3 is 15 amino acids. The CDR3: CASSYEGAFTYEQYF. The CDR3 nucleotides are TGTGCCAGCAGTTACGAAGGGGCCTTCACCTACGAGCAGTACTTC.

The J gene is TRBJ1-2, the V gene TRBV7-9, with 9 bases lining up with TRBD1. The germline CDR1 and CDR2 sequences are SEHNR and FQNEAQ (reference sequence). CDR3 length equals 14 residues. The V and J ends lost 5 bases and 4 bases, in that order; junction bases with no gene match: 5. CDR3 sequence: CASSLGQGSYGYTF. In DNA, the CDR3 is TGTGCCAGCAGCCTGGGACAGGGATCCTATGGCTACACCTTC.

For this clone: The sample contains more than one DNA sequence encoding this CDR3. The rearrangement uses TRBV9 and TRBJ2-7; no clear D gene. V was clipped by 0 bases and J by 2 bases, with 9 bases between them. There are 14 residues in the CDR3. Germline CDR1 SGDLS, CDR2 YYNGEE. DNA for the CDR3: TGTGCCAGCAGCGTAGGCGGCGGCACCTACGAGCAGTACTTC. Protein: CASSVGGGTYEQYF.

This clone appeared a single time. The chain employs TRBV6-5 and TRBJ2-3, with a tentative D call TRBD1 (5 bases). The germline V gene has CDR1 MNHEY and CDR2 SVGAGI. The CDR3 is 15 residues long. Trimming removed 5 bases at V and 1 base at J, with 13 bases between. CDR3 bases: TGTGCCAGCAGTCGCCTTACAGGCGGCACAGATACGCAGTATTTT. The encoded protein is CASSRLTGGTDTQYF.

This chain joins TRBV7-8 and TRBJ1-6, with 8 bases that match TRBD1. The ends lost 7 bases at V and 1 base at J; junction bases unmatched: 6. The CDR3 has 16 amino acids. The germline CDR1 and CDR2 sequences are SGHVS and FQNEAQ. The CDR3, as DNA: TGTGCCAGCACCGGCAGGGGGCCTTCCTATAATTCACCCCTCCACTTT. This gives the protein CASTGRGPSYNSPLHF.

As concerns this clone: At the DNA level, this CDR3 is encoded by other sequences in the same sample as well. The rearrangement joins TRBV6-2 or TRBV6-3 to TRBJ2-7, with no clear D. The CDR3 sequence is 12 residues long. V was shortened by 0 bases and J by 6 bases, with 6 bases between the two germline ends. In germline, CDR1 is MNHEY, CDR2 SVGEGT. The DNA for the CDR3 is TGTGCCAGCAGTTACTCCGGAATCGAGCAGTACTTC. Protein product: CASSYSGIEQYF.

This chain links TRBV27 with TRBJ2-1; possibly TRBD2 for D (6 bases). This CDR3 contains 16 residues. Trimming pared 2 bases from V and 10 bases from J, leaving 21 bases between. The germline CDR1 and CDR2 sequences are MNHEY and SMNVEV (reference sequence). CDR3 in amino acids: CASSLHASGLAAEQFF. CDR3 DNA: TGTGCCAGCAGTTTACACGCGAGCGGCTTAGCGGCGGAGCAGTTCTTC.

The chain recombines TRBV28 with TRBJ2-7; 8 bases are shared with TRBD1. Per the germline V gene, CDR1 is MDHEN and CDR2 is SYDVKM. The CDR3 covers 14 residues. With V trimmed by 5 bases and J by 4 bases, 7 bases remained unmatched. CDR3 nucleotide sequence: TGTGCCAGCAGTCCCGACAGGGGATATTACGAGCAGTACTTC. Its protein product is CASSPDRGYYEQYF.

This chain connects TRBV6-5 to TRBJ1-1; 7 bases map to TRBD1. Germline V gene data show CDR1 as MNHEY and CDR2 as SVGAGI. This CDR3 is built from 16 residues. V shed 2 bases and J 2 bases; nucleotides not matched to a gene: 8. CDR3 in amino acids: CASSYRRQGENTEAFF. CDR3 nucleotide sequence: TGTGCCAGCAGTTACCGACGACAGGGTGAAAACACTGAAGCTTTCTTT.

In DNA, the CDR3 is TGTGCCAGCTCACCCGGGAGGGCCCTCGGGGAGACCCAGTACTTC. Translation: CASSPGRALGETQYF. This chain uses TRBV18 with TRBJ2-5; 8 nucleotides align to TRBD2. CDR1 is KGHSH, CDR2 LQKENI, per germline. There are 15 residues in the CDR3. V shed 3 bases, J shed 5 bases, and the junction held 8 bases outside the gene matches.

The chain is built from TRBV10-3 and TRBJ2-2; TRBD1 might be the D (5 bases). The CDR3 covers 16 residues. V was trimmed by 1 base and J by 5 bases, leaving 14 bases between them. Germline assignment: CDR1 ENHRY and CDR2 SYGVKD. The CDR3 sequence: CAISELKAGWTGELFF. For the CDR3, the DNA is TGTGCCATCAGTGAGTTAAAGGCAGGGTGGACCGGGGAGCTGTTTTTT.

CDR3 in amino acids: CASSRTSLASHEQFF. The CDR3 DNA reads TGTGCCAGCAGCCGGACTAGCTTAGCCTCCCATGAGCAGTTCTTC. This chain connects TRBV25-1 to TRBJ2-1; 8 nucleotides align to TRBD2. The V segment lost 6 bases and the J segment 8 bases; nucleotides outside the gene matches: 12. Germline values: CDR1 MGHDK, CDR2 SYGVNS. The length of the CDR3 is 15 residues.

J is TRBJ2-7 and V is TRBV5-1; 15 bases match TRBD2. From germline, CDR1 is SGHRS and CDR2 YFSETQ. Losses at the gene ends were 4 bases for V and 0 bases for J; bases not matched to a gene: 5. This CDR3 contains 17 residues. CDR3 coding DNA: TGCGCCAGCAGCCACGGACTAGCGGGAGGGAGCTCCTACGAGCAGTACTTC. Protein sequence: CASSHGLAGGSSYEQYF.

The chain links TRBV7-2 to TRBJ2-2; D gene unclear. There are 14 residues in the CDR3. Trimming cost V 3 bases and J 3 bases, with 8 bases left between them. Germline CDR1 reads SGHTA; CDR2 reads FQGNSA. CDR3 sequence (DNA): TGTGCCAGCAGCTTGTCACTGGACACCGGGGAGCTGTTTTTT. Its translation is CASSLSLDTGELFF.